What follows are 28 T cell receptor beta chains derived from one specimen sequenced in a study of T cells after somatic rescue of genetic block (dated by TCRdb to about 2020). The library was obtained by the immunoSEQ multiplex PCR assay. Drawn from immuneACCESS, this table holds only the in-frame rearrangements with V and J called that TCRdb kept. Clones are partly lost; checked studies trace under half to an unresolved V gene and leave the rest unexplained. The table for this sample lists about 12,000 clones; around 70% of them were counted only once. The biggest ten clones account for 20% of the sample. Sequenced: peripheral blood mononuclear cells (PBMCs). Source of these receptors: a boy between 5 and 17 years old.

This rearrangement joins TRBV28 to TRBJ1-4; 7 bases align to TRBD1. With V trimmed by 6 bases and J by 11 bases, 15 bases remained unmatched. This CDR3 has 15 amino acids. Looked up from germline, CDR1 is MDHEN and CDR2 is SYDVKM. CDR3 region: CASRSTGTALGKLFF. The DNA for the CDR3 is TGTGCCAGCAGATCCACCGGGACAGCCTTAGGGAAACTGTTTTTT.

V is TRBV29-1 and J is TRBJ2-6; D is ambiguous. Germline CDR1 reads SQVTM; CDR2 reads ANQGSEA. V dropped 4 bases and J dropped 3 bases, with 16 bases sitting between them. The CDR3 spans 16 residues. This CDR3 reads CSVGSSGGDGANVLTF. Written as DNA, the CDR3 is TGCAGCGTTGGCAGTTCTGGTGGGGATGGGGCCAACGTCCTGACTTTC.

The chain couples TRBV7-3 to TRBJ2-3; weak D call: TRBD1 (6 bases). Germline V gene data show CDR1 as SGHTA and CDR2 as FQGTGA. V lost 2 bases, J lost 6 bases, and 12 bases lay in between. The CDR3 loop spans 14 amino acids. The CDR3: CASSLGLGADTQYF. CDR3 in DNA: TGTGCCAGCAGCTTAGGCTTGGGGGCGGATACGCAGTATTTT.

The chain couples TRBV2 to TRBJ1-4; TRBD1 might be the D (6 bases). Trimming pared 3 bases from V and 3 bases from J, leaving 17 bases between. This CDR3 is built from 17 residues. CDR1 and CDR2 (germline): SNHLY, FYNNEI. The CDR3 DNA sequence: TGTGCCAGCAGTGATCCCACAGGGAACCTCGCTAATGAAAAACTGTTTTTT. Translating gives CASSDPTGNLANEKLFF.

The chain combines TRBV18 with TRBJ1-2; the match to TRBD1 covers 7 bases. The CDR3 runs to 14 residues. V shed 2 bases, J shed 8 bases, and the junction held 8 bases outside the gene matches. CDR1 is KGHSH and CDR2 is LQKENI in the germline V gene. The CDR3 DNA reads TGTGCCAGCTCACCAACCCGACAGGGTTGGGGCTACACCTTC. This gives the protein CASSPTRQGWGYTF.

This clone appeared once. The J gene is TRBJ2-3, the V gene TRBV28, with D possibly being TRBD1 (5 bases). The CDR3 contains 16 residues. The germline V and J ends were trimmed by 1 base and 0 bases, with 11 bases remaining between them. Germline assignment: CDR1 MDHEN and CDR2 SYDVKM. CDR3 residues: CASSLLRKGSTDTQYF. For the CDR3, the DNA is TGTGCCAGCAGTTTATTACGAAAGGGGAGCACAGATACGCAGTATTTT.

The J gene is TRBJ1-2, the V gene TRBV6-6; no clear D gene. V lost 7 bases and J 8 bases, leaving 14 bases between the germline ends. The CDR3 has 12 amino acids. The germline V gene encodes CDR1 MNHNY and CDR2 SVGAGI (reference sequence). Here the CDR3 reads CASTYSGLGYTF. The CDR3 DNA sequence: TGTGCCAGCACCTACAGTGGTTTAGGCTACACCTTC.

The V and J genes are TRBV6-6 and TRBJ2-5; 11 positions match TRBD1. There are 14 residues in the CDR3. Germline V gene data show CDR1 as MNHNY and CDR2 as SVGAGI (reference sequence). The ends lost 10 bases at V and 5 bases at J; junction bases unmatched: 9. The CDR3 nucleotides read TGTGCCACCCTAGGACAGGGGGCAAGGGAGACCCAGTACTTC. Translated: CATLGQGARETQYF.

This chain joins TRBV2 and TRBJ1-2; D remains ambiguous. The germline V gene has CDR1 SNHLY and CDR2 FYNNEI. The CDR3 contains 16 residues. Trimming removed 2 bases from V and 3 bases from J, with 16 bases in between. CDR3 in DNA: TGTGCCAGCAGTGAATTTGTAAAGGGATGGGACTATGGCTACACCTTC. Residues: CASSEFVKGWDYGYTF.

This chain uses TRBV27 with TRBJ1-6, with D hard to call. The CDR3 is 12 residues long. V lost 2 bases to trimming and J lost 7 bases, with 3 bases between them. Germline lookup yields CDR1 MNHEY and CDR2 SMNVEV (reference sequence). CDR3 sequence reads: CASSLVNSPLHF. In DNA, the CDR3 is TGTGCCAGCAGTTTAGTAAATTCACCCCTCCACTTT.

The rearrangement joins TRBV5-1 to TRBJ1-1; D gene unclear. This CDR3 has 15 residues. Trimming removed 5 bases from V and 0 bases from J, with 14 bases in between. Per germline, CDR1 SGHRS and CDR2 YFSETQ. The CDR3 loop reads CASSGAASLNTEAFF. The CDR3 bases are TGCGCCAGCAGTGGTGCGGCCAGCTTGAACACTGAAGCTTTCTTT.

J is TRBJ2-7 and V is TRBV10-3, with D maybe TRBD1 (5 bases). Trimming shortened V by 5 bases and J by 5 bases, and 13 bases separated the two germline ends. CDR3 length: 13 residues. CDR1 and CDR2 (germline): ENHRY, SYGVKD. This CDR3 is CAISPQQVHEQYF. The CDR3 bases are TGTGCCATCAGTCCCCAACAGGTCCACGAGCAGTACTTC.

The chain has TRBV28 and TRBJ1-3; D call uncertain. V lost 5 bases to trimming and J lost 1 base, with 15 bases between them. The CDR3 length is 16 residues. Per germline, CDR1 MDHEN and CDR2 SYDVKM. CDR3: CASSAPLTRSGNTIYF. CDR3 sequence (DNA): TGTGCCAGCAGTGCTCCTTTAACAAGGTCTGGAAACACCATATATTTT.

V gene TRBV27 combines with J gene TRBJ1-5; unclear D gene. Trimming took 3 bases from V and 0 from J, leaving 6 bases between them. CDR3 length: 14 residues. Germline loops: CDR1 MNHEY, CDR2 SMNVEV (reference sequence). CDR3 bases: TGTGCCAGCAGTTTTCGGGATAGCAATCAGCCCCAGCATTTT. This sequence encodes CASSFRDSNQPQHF.

V usage is TRBV5-1 and J usage is TRBJ1-1, with 7 bases aligning to TRBD1. Trimming took 4 bases from V and 3 from J; bases not matched to a gene: 9. The germline CDR1 and CDR2 sequences are SGHRS and YFSETQ. This CDR3 region has 15 residues. The CDR3 nucleotides read TGCGCCAGCAGCCCTCCGAGGGGGCAGGACACTGAAGCTTTCTTT. Translation: CASSPPRGQDTEAFF. Based on the CDR3 plus reference TRBV5-1 and TRBJ1-1, the full variable domain is KAGVTQTPRYLIKTRGQQVTLSCSPISGHRSVSWYQQTPGQGLQFLFEYFSETQRNKGNFPGRFSGRQFSNSRSEMNVSTLELGDSALYLCASSPPRGQDTEAFFGQGTRLTVV.

The V and J genes are TRBV2 and TRBJ2-7, with TRBD1 as a possible D gene (5 bases). CDR1 is SNHLY, CDR2 FYNNEI, per germline. The CDR3 length is 13 residues. Trimming pared 6 bases from V and 2 bases from J, leaving 11 bases between. CDR3 in amino acids: CASRGQGTYEQYF. In nucleotides, the CDR3 is TGTGCCAGCAGGGGGCAGGGTACCTACGAGCAGTACTTC. Full variable domain (rest looked up from reference TRBV2 and TRBJ2-7): EPEVTQTPSHQVTQMGQEVILRCVPISNHLYFYWYRQILGQKVEFLVSFYNNEISEKSEIFDDQFSVERPDGSNFTLKIRSTKLEDSAMYFCASRGQGTYEQYFGPGTRLTVT.

The rearrangement links TRBV7-6 to TRBJ2-3, with 7 bases identical to TRBD1. Germline trimming cut 2 bases from V and 2 bases from J; bases unmatched to any gene: 1. Germline CDR1 reads SGHVS; CDR2 reads FNYEAQ. The CDR3 has 14 residues. CDR3 loop: CASSLTGVTDTQYF. Here the CDR3 DNA reads TGTGCCAGCAGCTTAACAGGGGTCACAGATACGCAGTATTTT.

The chain recombines TRBV10-3 with TRBJ1-1; perhaps TRBD1 as D (5 bases). Per the germline V gene, CDR1 is ENHRY and CDR2 is SYGVKD. The CDR3 runs to 13 residues. With 4 bases removed from V and 5 bases from J, the gap between germline ends came to 11 bases. CDR3 nucleotide sequence: TGTGCCATCAGTGGGTGGGGGGGGACTGAAGCTTTCTTT. Its protein is CAISGWGGTEAFF.

The V call is TRBV9, the J call TRBJ1-2; no firm D call. Per the germline V gene, CDR1 is SGDLS and CDR2 is YYNGEE. This CDR3 region has 12 residues. V was clipped by 4 bases and J by 7 bases, with 11 bases between them. As DNA, the CDR3 is TGTGCCAGCAGCCTCCCTCCCTCTGGCTACACCTTC. Translated: CASSLPPSGYTF. The complete variable domain, with remaining parts taken from reference TRBV9 and TRBJ1-2, reads DSGVTQTPKHLITATGQRVTLRCSPRSGDLSVYWYQQSLDQGLQFLIQYYNGEERAKGNILERFSAQQFPDLHSELNLSSLELGDSALYFCASSLPPSGYTFGSGTRLTVV.

This clone was detected once. This chain uses TRBV5-1 with TRBJ2-3; the D gene could be TRBD1 or TRBD2 (5 bases each). Germline loops: CDR1 SGHRS, CDR2 YFSETQ. V was pared by 4 bases and J by 3 bases, with 24 bases between. The CDR3 is 18 amino acids. CDR3 DNA sequence: TGCGCCAGCAGCCTTCTACCTTTTACAGGAGGCGGAACAGATACGCAGTATTTT. Translated, it gives CASSLLPFTGGGTDTQYF.

The rearrangement links TRBV11-2 to TRBJ1-2; 8 positions agree with TRBD1. Trimming at V came to 5 bases and at J to 5 bases, leaving 7 bases not matched to a gene. The CDR3 runs to 14 residues. CDR1 and CDR2 from the germline V gene are SGHAT and FQNNGV. For the CDR3, the DNA is TGTGCCAGCAGCCCCGCAGGGGGCAATTATGGCTACACCTTC. This gives the protein CASSPAGGNYGYTF.

The chain recombines TRBV27 with TRBJ2-5; TRBD1 matches at 7 bases. CDR1 MNHEY and CDR2 SMNVEV come from the germline V gene (reference sequence). V was pared by 4 bases and J by 1 base, with 3 bases of the junction left unmatched. The CDR3 length is 14 residues. The CDR3 DNA reads TGTGCCAGCAGTTCTGGACAGGTCCAAGAGACCCAGTACTTC. Encoded protein: CASSSGQVQETQYF.

The V gene is TRBV9, the J gene TRBJ2-2, with D perhaps TRBD1 (6 bases). V gave up 0 bases and J gave up 6 bases, with 21 bases separating them. Germline values: CDR1 SGDLS, CDR2 YYNGEE. The CDR3 is made up of 18 amino acids. DNA of the CDR3: TGTGCCAGCAGCGTAGCCTGGGGGCGGTCCGAGTTGCCCGGGGAGCTGTTTTTT. This gives the protein CASSVAWGRSELPGELFF.

V gene TRBV19 combines with J gene TRBJ2-2; TRBD2 aligns across 14 bases. Germline V gene sequence: CDR1 LNHDA, CDR2 SQIVND (reference sequence). The CDR3 covers 17 residues. V was clipped by 5 bases and J by 5 bases; unmatched bases: 7. The CDR3 loop reads CASSYLGLAGATGELFF. CDR3 coding DNA: TGTGCCAGTAGTTACCTGGGACTAGCGGGAGCTACCGGGGAGCTGTTTTTT.

The rearrangement uses TRBV5-5 and TRBJ2-2; the D gene is possibly TRBD1 (6 bases). Trimming cost V 2 bases and J 1 base, with 9 bases left between them. Per the germline V gene, CDR1 is SGHKS and CDR2 is YYEKEE (reference sequence). The CDR3 length is 15 residues. The CDR3 sequence is CASSFSRGNTGELFF. CDR3 nucleotide sequence: TGTGCCAGCAGCTTTTCCAGGGGGAACACCGGGGAGCTGTTTTTT.

This clone was recorded once. The rearrangement links TRBV10-1 to TRBJ2-7; D tentatively fits TRBD1 or TRBD2 (5 bases each). With 2 bases removed from V and 5 bases from J, the gap between germline ends came to 10 bases. The CDR3 loop spans 13 amino acids. CDR1 and CDR2 (germline): WNHNN, SYGVQD (reference sequence). The DNA for the CDR3 is TGCGCCAGCAGTGAGGTAGGGGACCACGAGCAGTACTTC. It yields the protein CASSEVGDHEQYF.

This sequence joins TRBV5-6 and TRBJ2-5; D call uncertain. V gave up 0 bases and J gave up 5 bases, with 11 bases separating them. Germline V gene lookup returns CDR1 SGHDT and CDR2 YYEEEE. CDR3 size: 14 residues. CDR3 sequence reads: CASSLGQLTETQYF. As DNA, the CDR3 is TGTGCCAGCAGCTTGGGTCAGCTAACGGAGACCCAGTACTTC.

In its sample, this clone was seen once. The CDR3 nucleotides are TGTGCCAGTAGTATAGGACTAGCGGGAGGGCCGAACGAGCAGTACTTC. This sequence encodes CASSIGLAGGPNEQYF. The rearrangement links TRBV19 to TRBJ2-7; 14 positions agree with TRBD2. CDR3 length: 16 amino acids. After removal of 1 base from V and 5 bases from J, the junction contained 4 bases not matched to a gene. The germline CDR1 and CDR2 sequences are LNHDA and SQIVND (reference sequence).